The source of this T cell receptor beta chain is a study of shared clonotypes between healthy human individuals (dated by TCRdb to the early 2020s). For context, the study as a whole: A few men and a couple of women, aged 18 to 49 years, made up the cohort. For each donor, three plates each were used for CD4 naive and CD4 memory, two plates were used for CD8 naive, and one plate was used for CD8 memory. The study deeply sequenced blood TCR repertoires of five healthy adults to estimate repertoire size and the extent of clonotype sharing between individuals. Different laboratories and diverse techniques were used to prepare libraries and sequence TCR repertoires, to increase sequencing depth and limit assay-specific biases. Between about 0.8 and 8.9 billion PBMCs per donor were obtained by leukapheresis.

TCR CDR3 regions were amplified from genomic DNA by multiplex PCR using the deep immunoSEQ assay. For each cell subset, the extracted genomic DNA was distributed evenly across all wells of several immunoSEQ 96-well plates, and each plate served as one replicate. For sorted subsets, each replicate PCR was loaded with 200 ng genomic DNA, equivalent to about 30,000 T cell genomes. Purified libraries were quantified with a Qubit 3.0 fluorometer, sized on a Bioanalyzer 2100, and re-quantified with the KAPA Library Quantification kit. Every immunoSEQ 96-well plate was sequenced on a separate single-read 150-cycle Illumina NextSeq 550 flow cell. On the study's bioinformatics: Because the immunoSEQ output included only junctional sequences and no quality scores, the filtering could not be the same as the filtering used for full-length reads. Sequences were annotated with PyIR, a Python wrapper for IgBLAST v1.9, and V/J genes and CDR3 were assigned using IMGT germline references. Reads were filtered out if the reads had weak V/J assignments (E-value above 1e-6), no CDR3, stop codons, out-of-frame junctions, or ambiguous translated residues. V3J clonotypes were defined as sequences sharing an identical inferred V gene, J gene, and CDR3 amino acid sequence. Percentage overlap between repertoires was computed as shared unique clonotypes divided by the size of the smaller repertoire. Three approaches were used to assess repertoire richness: RTK rarefaction, the Chao1 estimator, and Recon v2.1 estimates of unobserved clonotypes. Generation probabilities were computed with OLGA for all TCRbeta clonotypes obtained by the gDNA method from a handful of donors. TCRdb obtained this table from immuneACCESS and retained in-frame rearrangements with V and J assigned. These tables miss some clones; where compared with another copy, unresolved V genes account for less than half of the shortfall, and the remainder is unexplained. For V, J and clone size, that table is used; D and trimming come from the DNA. The sample has 550,000 to 800,000 clones on record, under 80% of them singletons. In total, the top ten clones hold over 1.5% of the sample.

Findings and caveats that apply to the study as a whole: The genetic and exposure-history diversity represented was limited by the small number of donors. Based on pairwise subsampling, the degree of clonotype sharing among donors was expected to be affected by sequencing depth. Naive subsets generally had larger estimated clonotype richness than memory subsets. Sampling was limited to blood, and TCR repertoires in tissue likely differ from TCR repertoires in blood. Incomplete sequencing was indicated by rarefaction of sorted-subset datasets, despite the large sequencing depth. When a few donors were compared, the shared fraction of clonotypes was around 5% for naive CD4, roughly 3.3% for naive CD8, 2.3% for memory CD4, and 0.3% to 0.5% for memory CD8. Higher generation probabilities were observed for clonotypes shared by all four sorted-subset donors than for non-shared clonotypes.

The germline V gene supplies CDR1 MNHEY and CDR2 SVGAGI. Trimming costs V 4 bases and J 2 bases, and their ends lie 9 bases apart. The CDR3 starts with the cysteine, ends with the phenylalanine, and has 13 residues. Only the CDR3 portion is preserved as DNA: 39 bases, with reading frame beginning at the first base. About this clone: The antigen this receptor binds is unknown. Base qualities are not at hand, and no much larger clone is one base apart.

The donors were healthy, HIV-negative adults with no recently reported acute infections or vaccinations. Only Caucasian adults living in Nashville, Tennessee, USA were represented among the donors. Magnetic negative selection was used to enrich CD4+ T cells, after which naive cells were positively selected on CD45RA and the negative fraction became the memory subset. Blood was obtained by leukapheresis, after which PBMCs were separated by Ficoll-Histopaque density gradient centrifugation and cryopreserved in liquid nitrogen vapor phase. Purity and quantity of every magnetically sorted T cell population were checked by analytical flow cytometry. Genomic DNA was isolated from each sorted fraction and quantified by UV absorbance on a Nanodrop 2000c.

This sequence originates from a woman in her thirties in good health. The chain uses TRBV6-5 and TRBJ2-7; matching of 6 bases hints at TRBD2 as the D gene. Sequenced material: memory CD4+ T cells sorted from blood. The cell subset or site label, as the study defines it: CD45RA-negative fraction. The sequenced DNA is TGTGCCAGCAGTTTTTCGGGGGCCTACGAGCAGTACTTC. The translation is CASSFSGAYEQYF.